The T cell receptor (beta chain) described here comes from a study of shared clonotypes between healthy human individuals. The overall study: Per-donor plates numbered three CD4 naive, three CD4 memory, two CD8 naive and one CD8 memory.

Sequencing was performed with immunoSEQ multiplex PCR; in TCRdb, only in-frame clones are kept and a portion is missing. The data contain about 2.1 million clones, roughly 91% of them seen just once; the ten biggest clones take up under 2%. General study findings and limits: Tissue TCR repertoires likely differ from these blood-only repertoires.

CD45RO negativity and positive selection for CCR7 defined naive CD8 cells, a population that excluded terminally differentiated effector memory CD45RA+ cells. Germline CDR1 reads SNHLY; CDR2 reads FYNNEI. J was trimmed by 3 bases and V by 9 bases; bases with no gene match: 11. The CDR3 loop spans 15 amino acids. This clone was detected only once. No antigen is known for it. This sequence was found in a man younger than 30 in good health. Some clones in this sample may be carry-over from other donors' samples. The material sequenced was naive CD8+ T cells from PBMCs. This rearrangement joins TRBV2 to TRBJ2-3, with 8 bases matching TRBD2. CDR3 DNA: TGTGCCAGTCAAGGGTGGGCTAGCGGGACAGATACGCAGTATTTT. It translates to CASQGWASGTDTQYF.